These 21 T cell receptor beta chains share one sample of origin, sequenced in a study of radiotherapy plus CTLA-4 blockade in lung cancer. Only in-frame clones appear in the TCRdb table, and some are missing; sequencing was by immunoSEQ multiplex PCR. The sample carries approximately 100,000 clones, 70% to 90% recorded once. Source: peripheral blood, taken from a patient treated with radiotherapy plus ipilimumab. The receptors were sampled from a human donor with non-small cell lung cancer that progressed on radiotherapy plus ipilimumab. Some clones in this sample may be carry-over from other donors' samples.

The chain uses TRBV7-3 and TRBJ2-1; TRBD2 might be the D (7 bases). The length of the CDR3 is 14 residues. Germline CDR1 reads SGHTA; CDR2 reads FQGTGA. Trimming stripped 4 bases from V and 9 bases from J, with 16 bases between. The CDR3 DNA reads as TGTGCCAGCAGCTCGAACGGGGGGCTTGTTGAGCAGTTCTTC. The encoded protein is CASSSNGGLVEQFF.

CDR3 sequence (DNA): TGTGCCAGCAGCTTTTCTCGGAGCACTGAAGCTTTCTTT. Translated, it gives CASSFSRSTEAFF. V is TRBV11-3 and J is TRBJ1-1; D not certain. Germline V gene lookup returns CDR1 SGHNT and CDR2 YENEEA. V lost 3 bases to trimming and J lost 4 bases, with 9 bases between them. The CDR3 covers 13 residues. Together with reference TRBV11-3 and TRBJ1-1, the CDR3 gives the full variable domain: EAGVVQSPRYKIIEKKQPVAFWCNPISGHNTLYWYLQNLGQGPELLIRYENEEAVDDSQLPKDRFSAERLKGVDSTLKIQPAELGDSAVYLCASSFSRSTEAFFGQGTRLTVV.

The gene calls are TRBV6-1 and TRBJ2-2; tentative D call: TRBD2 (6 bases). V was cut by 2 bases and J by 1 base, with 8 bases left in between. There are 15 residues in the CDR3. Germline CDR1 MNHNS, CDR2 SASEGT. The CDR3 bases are TGTGCCAGCAGTGAACGGGGACTGAACACCGGGGAGCTGTTTTTT. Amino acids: CASSERGLNTGELFF.

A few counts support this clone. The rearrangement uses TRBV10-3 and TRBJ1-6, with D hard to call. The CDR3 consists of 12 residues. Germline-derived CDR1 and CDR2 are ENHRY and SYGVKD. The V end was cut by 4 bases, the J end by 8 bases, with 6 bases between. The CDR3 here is CAISAMDSPLHF. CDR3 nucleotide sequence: TGTGCCATCAGTGCGATGGATTCACCCCTCCACTTT.

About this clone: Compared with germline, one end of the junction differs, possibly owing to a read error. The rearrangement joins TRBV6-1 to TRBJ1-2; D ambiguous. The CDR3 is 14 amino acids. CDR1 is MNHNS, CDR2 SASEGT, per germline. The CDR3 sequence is CASNRQQSNYGCTF. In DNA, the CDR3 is TGTGCCAGCAACCGACAACAATCTAACTATGGCTGCACCTTC.

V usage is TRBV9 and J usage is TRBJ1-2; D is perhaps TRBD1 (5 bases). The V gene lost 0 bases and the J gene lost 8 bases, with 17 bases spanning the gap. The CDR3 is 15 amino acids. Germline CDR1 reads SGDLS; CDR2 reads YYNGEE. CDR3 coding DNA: TGTGCCAGCAGCGTAGGGGGACGCGCGCCGTGGGGCTACACCTTC. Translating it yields CASSVGGRAPWGYTF.

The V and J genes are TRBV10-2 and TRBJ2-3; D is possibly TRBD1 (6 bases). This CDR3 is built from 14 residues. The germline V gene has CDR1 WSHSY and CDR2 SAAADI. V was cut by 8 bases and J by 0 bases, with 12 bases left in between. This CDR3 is CASAQGSSTDTQYF. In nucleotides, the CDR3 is TGCGCCAGCGCTCAGGGGTCTAGCACAGATACGCAGTATTTT.

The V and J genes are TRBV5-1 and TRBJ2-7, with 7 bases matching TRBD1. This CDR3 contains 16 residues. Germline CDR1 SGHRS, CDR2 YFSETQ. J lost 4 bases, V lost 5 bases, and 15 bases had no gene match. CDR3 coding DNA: TGCGCCAGCAGTGCCCCAACCAGACAGGGCAAATACGAGCAGTACTTC. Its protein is CASSAPTRQGKYEQYF.

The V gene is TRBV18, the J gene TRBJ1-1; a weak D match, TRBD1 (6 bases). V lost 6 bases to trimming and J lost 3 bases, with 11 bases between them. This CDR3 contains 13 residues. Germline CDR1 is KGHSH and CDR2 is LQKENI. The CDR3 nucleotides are TGTGCCAGCTCCACAGGGTGGGACACTGAAGCTTTCTTT. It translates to CASSTGWDTEAFF.

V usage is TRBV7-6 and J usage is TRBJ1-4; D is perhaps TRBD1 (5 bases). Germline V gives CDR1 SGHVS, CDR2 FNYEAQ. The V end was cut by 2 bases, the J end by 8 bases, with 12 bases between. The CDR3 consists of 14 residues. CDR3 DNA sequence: TGTGCCAGCAGCTTACTCAAGGGGCGGGAAAAACTGTTTTTT. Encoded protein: CASSLLKGREKLFF. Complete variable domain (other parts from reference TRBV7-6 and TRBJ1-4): GAGVSQSPRYKVTKRGQDVALRCDPISGHVSLYWYRQALGQGPEFLTYFNYEAQQDKSGLPNDRFSAERPEGSISTLTIQRTEQRDSAMYRCASSLLKGREKLFFGSGTQLSVL.

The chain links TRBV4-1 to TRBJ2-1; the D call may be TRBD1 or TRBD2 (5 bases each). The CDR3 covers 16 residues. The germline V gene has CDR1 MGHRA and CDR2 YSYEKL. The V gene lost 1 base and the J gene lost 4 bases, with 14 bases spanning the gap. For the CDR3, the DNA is TGCGCCAGCAGCCAAGTAGCAGCTGGGGGTTACAATGAGCAGTTCTTC. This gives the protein CASSQVAAGGYNEQFF.

CDR3 sequence reads: CASSRPTGQMNYGYTF. In DNA form, the CDR3 reads TGTGCCAGCTCTCGGCCGACGGGACAGATGAACTATGGCTACACCTTC. The chain couples TRBV18 to TRBJ1-2; 7 positions match TRBD1. This CDR3 region has 16 residues. V was clipped by 6 bases and J by 2 bases; unmatched bases: 12. Germline V lookup: CDR1 KGHSH, CDR2 LQKENI.

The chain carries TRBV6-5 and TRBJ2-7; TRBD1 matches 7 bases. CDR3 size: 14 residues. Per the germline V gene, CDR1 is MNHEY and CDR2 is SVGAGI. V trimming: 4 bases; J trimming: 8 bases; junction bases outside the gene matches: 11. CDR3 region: CASSSPGQLMKQYF. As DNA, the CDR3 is TGTGCCAGCAGTTCCCCGGGACAGCTCATGAAGCAGTACTTC.

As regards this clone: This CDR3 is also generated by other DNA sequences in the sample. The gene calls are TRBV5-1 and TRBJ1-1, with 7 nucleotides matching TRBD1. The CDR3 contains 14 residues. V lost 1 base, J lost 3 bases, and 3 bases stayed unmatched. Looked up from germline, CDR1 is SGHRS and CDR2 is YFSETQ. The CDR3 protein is CASSLTGADTEAFF. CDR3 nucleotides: TGCGCCAGCAGCTTGACAGGGGCCGACACTGAAGCTTTCTTT.

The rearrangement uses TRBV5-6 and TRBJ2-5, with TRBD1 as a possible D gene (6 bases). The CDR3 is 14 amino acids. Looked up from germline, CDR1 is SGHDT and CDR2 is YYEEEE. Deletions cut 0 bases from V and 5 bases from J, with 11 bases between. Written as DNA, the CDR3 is TGTGCCAGCAGCTTGGGTACAGGGTATGAGACCCAGTACTTC. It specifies CASSLGTGYETQYF.

CDR3 nucleotide sequence: TGTGCCAGCAGCTTAGTAGGGGTTAACACTGAAGCTTTCTTT. Protein: CASSLVGVNTEAFF. The chain combines TRBV7-2 with TRBJ1-1; tentative D call: TRBD1 (5 bases). V lost 1 base and J 2 bases, leaving 8 bases between the germline ends. This CDR3 spans 14 amino acids. Germline CDR1 reads SGHTA; CDR2 reads FQGNSA. Filled out from reference TRBV7-2 and TRBJ1-1, the complete variable domain reads GAGVSQSPSNKVTEKGKDVELRCDPISGHTALYWYRQSLGQGLEFLIYFQGNSAPDKSGLPSDRFSAERTGGSVSTLTIQRTQQEDSAVYLCASSLVGVNTEAFFGQGTRLTVV.

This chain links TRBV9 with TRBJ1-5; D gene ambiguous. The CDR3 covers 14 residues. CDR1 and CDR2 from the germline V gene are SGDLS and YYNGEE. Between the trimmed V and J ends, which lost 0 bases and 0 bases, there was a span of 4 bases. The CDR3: CASSVAPSNQPQHF. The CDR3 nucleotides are TGTGCCAGCAGCGTAGCCCCTAGCAATCAGCCCCAGCATTTT.

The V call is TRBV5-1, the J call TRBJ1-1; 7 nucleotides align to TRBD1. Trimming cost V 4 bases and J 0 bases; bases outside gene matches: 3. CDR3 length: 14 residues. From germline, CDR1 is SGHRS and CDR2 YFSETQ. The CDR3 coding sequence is TGCGCCAGCAGCCCGACAGGGATGAACACTGAAGCTTTCTTT. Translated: CASSPTGMNTEAFF.

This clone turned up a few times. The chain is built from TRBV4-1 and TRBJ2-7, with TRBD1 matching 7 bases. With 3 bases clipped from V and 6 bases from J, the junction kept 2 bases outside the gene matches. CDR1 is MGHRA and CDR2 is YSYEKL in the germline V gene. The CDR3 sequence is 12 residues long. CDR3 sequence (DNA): TGCGCCAGCAGCCAGACAGGGTCCGAGCAGTACTTC. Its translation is CASSQTGSEQYF.

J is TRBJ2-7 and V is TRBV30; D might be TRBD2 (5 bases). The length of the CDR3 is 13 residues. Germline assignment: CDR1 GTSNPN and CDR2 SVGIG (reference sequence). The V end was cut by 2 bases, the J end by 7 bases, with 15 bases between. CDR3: CAWSSSPEGEQYF. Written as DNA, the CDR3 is TGTGCCTGGAGTTCTAGTCCCGAGGGAGAGCAGTACTTC.

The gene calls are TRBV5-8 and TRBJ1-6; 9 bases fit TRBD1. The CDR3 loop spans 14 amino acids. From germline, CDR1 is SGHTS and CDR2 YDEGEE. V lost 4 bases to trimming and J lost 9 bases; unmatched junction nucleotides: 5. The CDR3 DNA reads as TGTGCCAGCAGCCACAGGGGGCGCGTTTCACCCCTCCACTTT. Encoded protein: CASSHRGRVSPLHF. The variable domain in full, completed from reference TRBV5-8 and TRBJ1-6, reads EAGVTQSPTHLIKTRGQQATLRCSPISGHTSVYWYQQALGLGLQFLLWYDEGEERNRGNFPPRFSGRQFPNYSSELNVNALELEDSALYLCASSHRGRVSPLHFGNGTRLTVT.